These T cell receptor beta chains were read from a single sample in a study of CD8+ T cells in alopecia areata. Assay used: immunoSEQ multiplex PCR; TCRdb lists only in-frame clones, some missing. The profile shows under 95,000 clones, around 71% of them singletons. The sequences come from CD8+ T cells sorted from blood, collected between weeks 44 and 45, from a patient treated with tofacitinib. The source of these receptors is a human donor with alopecia areata. Each CDR3 is given with its conserved first and last residue. Fields, in order: D gene, J gene, V gene, clone size, CDR3 protein, CDR3 DNA. A D gene is named only where the DNA matches it firmly. Some rows mark clone size as missing; the rest say once, few, many or name a class of expanded clone.

NA TRBJ2-1 TRBV21-1 NA CASSKTHGGLYNEQFF TGTGCCAGCAGCAAAACCCACGGTGGGCTCTACAATGAGCAGTTCTTC
NA TRBJ1-1 TRBV7-6 NA CASASAGTNTEAFF TGTGCCAGCGCATCCGCGGGAACGAACACTGAAGCTTTCTTT
NA TRBJ2-5 TRBV29-1 NA CSVGARETQYF TGCAGCGTTGGGGCCCGAGAGACCCAGTACTTC
NA TRBJ1-2 TRBV29-1 once CSVERQGRGYTF TGCAGCGTTGAAAGGCAGGGGAGAGGCTACACCTTC
NA TRBJ1-6 TRBV27 NA CASSSSGSRDSPLHF TGTGCCAGCAGTTCCTCAGGGTCGAGGGATTCACCCCTCCACTTT
NA TRBJ2-7 TRBV7-8 NA CASSQGLYEQYF TGTGCCAGCAGCCAAGGACTTTACGAGCAGTACTTC
TRBD1 TRBJ1-1 TRBV20-1 NA CSADRDRDAFF TGCAGTGCTGACCGGGACAGGGACGCTTTCTTT
NA TRBJ2-7 TRBV7-9 NA CASSATGTNYEQYF TGTGCCAGCAGCGCGACCGGGACAAACTACGAGCAGTACTTC
TRBD1 TRBJ1-5 TRBV7-8 NA CASSPFPRGSDQPQHF TGTGCCAGCAGCCCATTTCCCAGGGGGAGTGATCAGCCCCAGCATTTT
NA TRBJ1-1 TRBV29-1 once CSVDGNTEAFF TGCAGCGTTGACGGGAACACTGAAGCTTTCTTT
TRBD1 TRBJ2-2 TRBV25-1 NA CASSGLGQGTTGELFF TGTGCCAGCAGTGGGTTGGGACAGGGGACCACCGGGGAGCTGTTTTTT
NA TRBJ2-4 TRBV13 few CASSARGAKNIQYF TGTGCCAGCAGCGCCAGGGGAGCCAAAAACATTCAGTACTTC
NA TRBJ2-7 TRBV29-1 NA CSVEIYGARSGEQYF TGCAGCGTGGAGATTTACGGAGCTAGATCGGGAGAGCAGTACTTC
NA TRBJ2-5 TRBV29-1 NA CSVERAGERETQYF TGCAGCGTTGAAAGGGCAGGGGAAAGAGAGACCCAGTACTTC
TRBD1 TRBJ1-2 TRBV27 NA CASSFARDSYGYTF TGTGCCAGCAGTTTTGCCCGGGACAGCTACGGCTACACCTTC
NA TRBJ2-1 TRBV11-2 NA CASTFPKGPYNEQFF TGTGCCAGCACATTCCCGAAGGGCCCCTACAATGAGCAGTTCTTC